This T cell receptor (beta chain) derives from a study of blood T cell repertoires in COVID-19. Turning to the study itself: Spain, Italy and the United States supplied samples that represented acute and convalescent COVID-19.

Germline lookup yields CDR1 KGHSH and CDR2 LQKENI. The CDR3 runs 16 residues. V shed 4 bases and J 4 bases; nucleotides not matched to a gene: 8. Assay used: immunoSEQ multiplex PCR; TCRdb lists only in-frame clones, some missing. The table includes about 140,000 clones, 75% to 90% detected once. The sequence derives from an elderly woman with acute or convalescent COVID-19. The chain combines TRBV18 with TRBJ2-2; 8 bases are shared with TRBD1. The sequenced sample was peripheral blood. CDR3 protein: CASSLGTGGRTGELFF. The CDR3 DNA reads as TGTGCCAGCTCACTGGGAACAGGGGGTCGCACCGGGGAGCTGTTTTTT.